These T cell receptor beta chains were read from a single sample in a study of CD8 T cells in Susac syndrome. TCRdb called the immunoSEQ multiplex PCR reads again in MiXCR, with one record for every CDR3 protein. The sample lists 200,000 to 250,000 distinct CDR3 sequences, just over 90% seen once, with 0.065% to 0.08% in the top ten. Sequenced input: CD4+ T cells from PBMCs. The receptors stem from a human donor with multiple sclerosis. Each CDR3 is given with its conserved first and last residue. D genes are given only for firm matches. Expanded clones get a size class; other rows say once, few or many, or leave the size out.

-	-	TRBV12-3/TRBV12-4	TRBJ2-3	TGTGCCAGCAGTTTAATCACAGGGAGTACAGATACGCAGTATTTT	CASSLITGSTDTQYF
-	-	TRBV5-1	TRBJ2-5	TGCGCCAGCAGCCTGCACCGGGAGACCCAGTACTTC	CASSLHRETQYF
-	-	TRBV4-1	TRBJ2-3	TGCGCCAGCAGCCAAGAGGGGGGACAGCCAGATACGCAGTATTTT	CASSQEGGQPDTQYF
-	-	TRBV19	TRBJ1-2	TGTGCCAGTAGTATAGGTGTCTGGCCCTATGGCTACACCTTC	CASSIGVWPYGYTF
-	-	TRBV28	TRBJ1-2	TGTGCCAGCTGTTGTGGCTACACCTTC	CASCCGYTF
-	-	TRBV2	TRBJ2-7	TGTGCCAGCACCTCCGAGGGGGGTCTTCGCTACGAGCAGTACTTC	CASTSEGGLRYEQYF
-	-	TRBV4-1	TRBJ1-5	TGCGCCAGCAGCCTCCATGTGGGGGATCAGCCCCAGCATTTT	CASSLHVGDQPQHF
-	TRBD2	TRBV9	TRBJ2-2	TGTGCCAGCAGCGGGGGACTAGCAGCCACCGGGGAGCTGTTTTTT	CASSGGLAATGELFF
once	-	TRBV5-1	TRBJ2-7	TGCGCCAGCAGCAGTCAAACAGGGTTCGCCTACGAGCAGTACTTC	CASSSQTGFAYEQYF
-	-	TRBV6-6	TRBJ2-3	TGTGCCAGCGGGGCCCTGGGGGGAGGAGGCACAGATACGCAGTATTTT	CASGALGGGGTDTQYF
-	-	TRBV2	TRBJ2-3	TGTGCCAGCAGACTGGACTGGACGGACACAGATACGCAGTATTTT	CASRLDWTDTDTQYF
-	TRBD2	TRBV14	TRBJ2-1	TGTGCCAGCAGCCAAGTTAGCGGGGCCGGCGGGGGTGAGCAGTTCTTC	CASSQVSGAGGGEQFF
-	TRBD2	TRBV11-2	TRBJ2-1	TGTGCCAGCAGCTTAGAAAGGACTAGCCGTAATGAGCAGTTCTTC	CASSLERTSRNEQFF